This entry lists 8 T cell receptor beta chains sequenced from one sample in a study of beta chain features in type 1 diabetes. Expressed TCRB transcripts were sequenced after all isolated RNA was converted to cDNA. Profiling relied on immunoSEQ multiplex PCR, and the TCRdb table lists in-frame clones only, not all of them. Here the sample spans around 430,000 clones, 30% being singletons. The sample was naive CD4+ T cells from blood. These receptors originate from a man aged 18-30 years in good health.

This clone was seen more than once but under ten times. This chain uses TRBV7-9 with TRBJ2-7; D possibly matches TRBD1 or TRBD2 (5 bases each). The germline V and J ends were trimmed by 5 bases and 5 bases, with 13 bases remaining between them. This CDR3 is 13 amino acids long. Per germline, CDR1 SEHNR and CDR2 FQNEAQ (reference sequence). The CDR3 sequence is CASSPSWGHEQYF. The CDR3 bases are TGTGCCAGCAGCCCCTCGTGGGGACACGAGCAGTACTTC. Variable domain in full (rest from reference TRBV7-9 and TRBJ2-7): DTGVSQNPRHKITKRGQNVTFRCDPISEHNRLYWYRQTLGQGPEFLTYFQNEAQLEKSRLLSDRFSAERPKGSFSTLEIQRTEQGDSAMYLCASSPSWGHEQYFGPGTRLTVT.

V usage is TRBV2 and J usage is TRBJ2-2; perhaps TRBD1 as D (6 bases). The germline V gene encodes CDR1 SNHLY and CDR2 FYNNEI. This CDR3 has 12 residues. Trimming pared 6 bases from V and 6 bases from J, leaving 8 bases between. Here the CDR3 DNA reads TGTGCCAGCAGACAGGGTTCCGGGGAGCTGTTTTTT. Its protein is CASRQGSGELFF.

J is TRBJ2-7 and V is TRBV5-1; D perhaps matches TRBD1 (5 bases). Trimming removed 0 bases at V and 3 bases at J, with 10 bases between. CDR1 and CDR2 (germline): SGHRS, YFSETQ. The CDR3 has 14 residues. CDR3 protein: CASSLVGAVYEQYF. The CDR3 nucleotides read TGCGCCAGCAGCTTGGTTGGGGCAGTCTACGAGCAGTACTTC.

This chain uses TRBV9 with TRBJ2-1, with D uncertain. The CDR3 has 15 amino acids. The V end lost 1 base, the J end lost 4 bases, and 12 bases lay between the germline ends. CDR1 SGDLS and CDR2 YYNGEE come from the germline V gene. In DNA form, the CDR3 reads TGTGCCAGCAGCGTAACCTTCGACGGGTACAATGAGCAGTTCTTC. Translating gives CASSVTFDGYNEQFF.

The rearrangement links TRBV27 to TRBJ2-1; TRBD2 aligns across 9 bases. V was clipped by 2 bases and J by 3 bases; unmatched bases: 5. Germline V gives CDR1 MNHEY, CDR2 SMNVEV (reference sequence). The CDR3 is 16 residues long. The CDR3 loop reads CASSLRGTSFYNEQFF. The CDR3 DNA reads TGTGCCAGCAGTTTACGTGGGACTAGCTTCTACAATGAGCAGTTCTTC.

The chain employs TRBV28 and TRBJ2-7; D might be TRBD2 (6 bases). V was shortened by 4 bases and J by 0 bases, with 10 bases between the two germline ends. Germline CDR1 and CDR2: MDHEN and SYDVKM. The CDR3 loop spans 14 amino acids. CDR3 DNA sequence: TGTGCCAGCAGTTCCGGGACTCCCTCCTACGAGCAGTACTTC. Protein: CASSSGTPSYEQYF.

There are a few counts of this clone. This rearrangement joins TRBV28 to TRBJ2-6; TRBD1 matches at 8 bases. V shed 6 bases, J shed 0 bases, and the junction held 10 bases outside the gene matches. This CDR3 is 18 amino acids long. Germline values: CDR1 MDHEN, CDR2 SYDVKM. The CDR3 nucleotides read TGTGCCAGCAGAGCCGGACAGGGCGCACCCTCTGGGGCCAACGTCCTGACTTTC. Encoded protein: CASRAGQGAPSGANVLTF.

The chain carries TRBV5-6 and TRBJ2-1; D remains ambiguous. Deletions cut 4 bases from V and 5 bases from J, with 13 bases between. Germline values: CDR1 SGHDT, CDR2 YYEEEE. This CDR3 has 14 amino acids. DNA for the CDR3: TGTGCCAGCAGCCCACAAGTCTTCCACAATGAGCAGTTCTTC. This codes for CASSPQVFHNEQFF.